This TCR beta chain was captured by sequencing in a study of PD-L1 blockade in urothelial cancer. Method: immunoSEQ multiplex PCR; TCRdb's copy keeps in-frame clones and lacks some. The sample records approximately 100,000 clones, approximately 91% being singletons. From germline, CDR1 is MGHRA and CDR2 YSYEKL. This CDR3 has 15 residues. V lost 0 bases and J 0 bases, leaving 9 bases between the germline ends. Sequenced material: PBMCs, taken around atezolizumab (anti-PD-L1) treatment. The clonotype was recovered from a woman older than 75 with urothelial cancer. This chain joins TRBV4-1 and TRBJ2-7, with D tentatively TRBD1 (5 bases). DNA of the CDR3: TGCGCCAGCAGCCAAGAACACAGGAGCTCCTACGAGCAGTACTTC. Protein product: CASSQEHRSSYEQYF.